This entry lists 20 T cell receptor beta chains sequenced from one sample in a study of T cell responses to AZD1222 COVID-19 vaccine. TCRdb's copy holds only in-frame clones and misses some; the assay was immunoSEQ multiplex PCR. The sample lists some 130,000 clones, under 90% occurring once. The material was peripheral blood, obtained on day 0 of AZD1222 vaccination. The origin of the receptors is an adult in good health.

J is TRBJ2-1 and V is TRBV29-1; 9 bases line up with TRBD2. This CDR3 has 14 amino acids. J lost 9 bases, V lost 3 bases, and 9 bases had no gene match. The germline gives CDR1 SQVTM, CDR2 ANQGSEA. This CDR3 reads CSVESRRGGFEQFF. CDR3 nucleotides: TGCAGCGTTGAGAGTCGGCGGGGGGGCTTTGAGCAGTTCTTC.

The CDR3 sequence is CATSRDGVGQATYEQYF. CDR3 sequence (DNA): TGTGCCACCAGCAGAGATGGGGTGGGACAGGCTACCTACGAGCAGTACTTC. The chain couples TRBV15 to TRBJ2-7; 8 nucleotides line up with TRBD1. V shed 0 bases, J shed 2 bases, and the junction held 9 bases outside the gene matches. This CDR3 region has 17 residues. Germline V gene lookup returns CDR1 LNHNV and CDR2 YYDKDF (reference sequence).

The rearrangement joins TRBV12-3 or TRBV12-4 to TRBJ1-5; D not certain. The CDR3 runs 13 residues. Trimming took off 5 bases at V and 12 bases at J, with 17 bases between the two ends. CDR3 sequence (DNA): TGTGCCAGCAGTCCAAGGGAAGTATCGGACCAGCATTTT. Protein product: CASSPREVSDQHF.

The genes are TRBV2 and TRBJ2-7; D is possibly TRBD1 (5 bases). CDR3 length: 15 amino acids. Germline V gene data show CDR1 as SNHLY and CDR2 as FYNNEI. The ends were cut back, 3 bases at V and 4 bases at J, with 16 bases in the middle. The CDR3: CASSEGRLGMYEQYF. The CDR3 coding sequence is TGTGCCAGCAGTGAGGGGCGGCTGGGGATGTACGAGCAGTACTTC.

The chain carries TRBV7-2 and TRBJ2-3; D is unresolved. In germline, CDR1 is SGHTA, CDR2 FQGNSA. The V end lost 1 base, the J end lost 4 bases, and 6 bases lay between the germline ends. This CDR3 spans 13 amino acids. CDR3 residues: CASSLGQSDTQYF. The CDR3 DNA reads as TGTGCCAGCAGCTTAGGGCAGTCAGATACGCAGTATTTT.

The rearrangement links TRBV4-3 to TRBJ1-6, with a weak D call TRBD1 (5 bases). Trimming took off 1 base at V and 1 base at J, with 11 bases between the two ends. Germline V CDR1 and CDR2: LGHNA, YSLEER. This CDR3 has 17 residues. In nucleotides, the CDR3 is TGCGCCAGCAGCCAAGGAGCCGGGACTTCCTATAATTCACCCCTCCACTTT. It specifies CASSQGAGTSYNSPLHF.

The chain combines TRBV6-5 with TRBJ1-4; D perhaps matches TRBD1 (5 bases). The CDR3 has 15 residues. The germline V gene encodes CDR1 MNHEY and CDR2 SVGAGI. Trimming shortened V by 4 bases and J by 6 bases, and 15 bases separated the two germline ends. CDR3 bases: TGTGCCAGCAGTTTCCCGGGACTCGGACATGAAAAACTGTTTTTT. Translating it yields CASSFPGLGHEKLFF.

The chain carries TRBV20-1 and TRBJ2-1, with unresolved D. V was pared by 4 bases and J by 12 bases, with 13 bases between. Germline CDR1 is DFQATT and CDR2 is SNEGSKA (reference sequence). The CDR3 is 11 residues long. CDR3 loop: CSATSDVGQFF. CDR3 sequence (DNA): TGCAGTGCTACTTCGGATGTAGGGCAGTTCTTC.

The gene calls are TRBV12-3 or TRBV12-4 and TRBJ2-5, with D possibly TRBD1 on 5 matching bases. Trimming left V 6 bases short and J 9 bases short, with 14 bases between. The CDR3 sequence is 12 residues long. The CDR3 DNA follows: TGTGCCAGCAGCGACAGATTGGGATCCCAGTACTTC. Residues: CASSDRLGSQYF.

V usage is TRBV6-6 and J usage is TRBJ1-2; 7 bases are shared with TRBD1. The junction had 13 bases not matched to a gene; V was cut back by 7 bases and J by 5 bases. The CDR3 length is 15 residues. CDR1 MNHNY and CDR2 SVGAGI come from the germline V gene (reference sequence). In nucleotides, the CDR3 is TGTGCCAGCATGCTAAACCGGGACAGAAGATATGGCTACACCTTC. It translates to CASMLNRDRRYGYTF.

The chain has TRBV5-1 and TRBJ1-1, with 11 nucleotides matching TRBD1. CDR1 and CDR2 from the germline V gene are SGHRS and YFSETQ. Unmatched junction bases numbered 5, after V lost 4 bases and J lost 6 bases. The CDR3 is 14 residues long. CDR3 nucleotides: TGCGCCAGCAGCAGGACAGGGGGCACAGCTGAAGCTTTCTTT. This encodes CASSRTGGTAEAFF.

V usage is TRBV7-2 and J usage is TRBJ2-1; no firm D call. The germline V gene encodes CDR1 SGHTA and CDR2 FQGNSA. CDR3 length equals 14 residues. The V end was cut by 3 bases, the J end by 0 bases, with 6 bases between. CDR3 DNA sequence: TGTGCCAGCAGCTTCGTTAGCTCCTACAATGAGCAGTTCTTC. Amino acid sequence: CASSFVSSYNEQFF.

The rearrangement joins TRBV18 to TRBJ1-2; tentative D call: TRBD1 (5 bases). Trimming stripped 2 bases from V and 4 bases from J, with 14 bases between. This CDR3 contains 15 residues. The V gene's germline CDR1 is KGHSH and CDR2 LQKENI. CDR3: CASSPGTEEIYGYTF. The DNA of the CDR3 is TGTGCCAGCTCACCAGGGACGGAGGAAATCTATGGCTACACCTTC.

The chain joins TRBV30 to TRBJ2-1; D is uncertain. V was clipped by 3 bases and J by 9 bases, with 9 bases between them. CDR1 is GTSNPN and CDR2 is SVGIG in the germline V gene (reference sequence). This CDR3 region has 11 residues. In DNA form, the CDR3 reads TGTGCCTGGAGGGATAGGGCTGAGCAGTTCTTC. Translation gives CAWRDRAEQFF.

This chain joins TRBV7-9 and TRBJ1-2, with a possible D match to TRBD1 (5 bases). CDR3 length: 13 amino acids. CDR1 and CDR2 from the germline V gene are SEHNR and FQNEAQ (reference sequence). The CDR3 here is CSSAGDRDYGYTF. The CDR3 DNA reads TGTAGCAGCGCTGGAGACAGAGACTATGGCTACACCTTC. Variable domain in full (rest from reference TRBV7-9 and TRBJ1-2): DTGVSQNPRHKITKRGQNVTFRCDPISEHNRLYWYRQTLGQGPEFLTYFQNEAQLEKSRLLSDRFSAERPKGSFSTLEIQRTEQGDSAMYLCSSAGDRDYGYTFGSGTRLTVV.

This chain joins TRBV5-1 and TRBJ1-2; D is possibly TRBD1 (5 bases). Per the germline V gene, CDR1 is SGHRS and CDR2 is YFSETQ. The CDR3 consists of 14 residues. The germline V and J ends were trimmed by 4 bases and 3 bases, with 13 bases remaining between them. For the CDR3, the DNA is TGCGCCAGCAGCACCTCCGGGGGAGACTATGGCTACACCTTC. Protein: CASSTSGGDYGYTF.

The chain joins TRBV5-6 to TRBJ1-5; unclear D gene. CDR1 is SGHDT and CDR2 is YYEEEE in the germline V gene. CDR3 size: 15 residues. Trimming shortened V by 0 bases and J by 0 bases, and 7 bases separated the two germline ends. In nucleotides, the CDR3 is TGTGCCAGCAGCTTGGGCAGTTATAGCAATCAGCCCCAGCATTTT. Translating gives CASSLGSYSNQPQHF.

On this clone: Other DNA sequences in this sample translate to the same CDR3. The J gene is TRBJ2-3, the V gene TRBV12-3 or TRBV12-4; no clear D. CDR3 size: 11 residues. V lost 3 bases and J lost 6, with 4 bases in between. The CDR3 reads CASSLGDTQYF. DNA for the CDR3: TGTGCCAGCAGTTTGGGGGATACGCAGTATTTT.

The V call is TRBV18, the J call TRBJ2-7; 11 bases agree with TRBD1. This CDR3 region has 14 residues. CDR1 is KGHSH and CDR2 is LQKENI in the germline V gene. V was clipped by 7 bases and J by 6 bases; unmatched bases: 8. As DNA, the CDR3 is TGTGCCAGCTTACCGGGACAGGGGGTCTTCGAGCAGTACTTC. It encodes CASLPGQGVFEQYF.

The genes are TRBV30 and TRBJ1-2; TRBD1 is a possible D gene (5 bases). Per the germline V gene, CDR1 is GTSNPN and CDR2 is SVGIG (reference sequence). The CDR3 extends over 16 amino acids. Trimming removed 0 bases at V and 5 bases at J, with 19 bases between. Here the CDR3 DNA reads TGTGCCTGGAGTGTACTACAACGCGGGACGAGGTATGGCTACACCTTC. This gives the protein CAWSVLQRGTRYGYTF.